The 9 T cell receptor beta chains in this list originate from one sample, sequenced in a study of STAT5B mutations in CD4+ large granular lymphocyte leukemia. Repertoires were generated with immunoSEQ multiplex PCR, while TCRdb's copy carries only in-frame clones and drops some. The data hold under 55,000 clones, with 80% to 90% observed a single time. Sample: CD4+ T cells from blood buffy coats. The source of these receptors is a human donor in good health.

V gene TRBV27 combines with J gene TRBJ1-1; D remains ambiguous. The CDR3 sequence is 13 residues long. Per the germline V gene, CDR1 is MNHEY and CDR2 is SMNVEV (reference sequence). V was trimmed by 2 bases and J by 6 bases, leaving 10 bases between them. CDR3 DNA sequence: TGTGCCAGCAGTTTAAAGGCATTCGCTGAAGCTTTCTTT. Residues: CASSLKAFAEAFF.

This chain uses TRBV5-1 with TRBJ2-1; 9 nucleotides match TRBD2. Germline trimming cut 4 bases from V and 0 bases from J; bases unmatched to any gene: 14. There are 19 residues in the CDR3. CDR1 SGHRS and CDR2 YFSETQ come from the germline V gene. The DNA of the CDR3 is TGCGCCAGCAGCATAGCGGGAGCTTCATATCTTAACTCCTACAATGAGCAGTTCTTC. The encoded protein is CASSIAGASYLNSYNEQFF.

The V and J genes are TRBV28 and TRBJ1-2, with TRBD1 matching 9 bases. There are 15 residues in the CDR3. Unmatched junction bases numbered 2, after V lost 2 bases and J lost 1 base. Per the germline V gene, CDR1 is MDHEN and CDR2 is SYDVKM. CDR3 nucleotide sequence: TGTGCCAGCAGTTTAGCGACAGGGGGTAACTATGGCTACACCTTC. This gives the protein CASSLATGGNYGYTF.

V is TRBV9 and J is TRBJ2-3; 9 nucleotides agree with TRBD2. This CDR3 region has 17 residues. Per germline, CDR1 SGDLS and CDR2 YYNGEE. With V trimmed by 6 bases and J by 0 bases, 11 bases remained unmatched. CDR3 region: CASTLGASGTSTDTQYF. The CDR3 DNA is TGTGCCAGCACCCTAGGGGCTAGCGGGACCAGCACAGATACGCAGTATTTT.

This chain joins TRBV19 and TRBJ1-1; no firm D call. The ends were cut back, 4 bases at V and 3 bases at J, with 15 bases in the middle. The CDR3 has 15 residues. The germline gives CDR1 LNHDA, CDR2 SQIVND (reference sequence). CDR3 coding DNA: TGTGCCAGTAGTACCCGGATCGGGTGGGACACTGAAGCTTTCTTT. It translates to CASSTRIGWDTEAFF.

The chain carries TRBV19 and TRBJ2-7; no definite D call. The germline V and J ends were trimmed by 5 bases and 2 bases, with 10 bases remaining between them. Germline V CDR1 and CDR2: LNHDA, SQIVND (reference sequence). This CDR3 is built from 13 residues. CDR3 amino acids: CASSVGRTYEQYF. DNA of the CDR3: TGTGCCAGTAGTGTGGGTCGGACCTACGAGCAGTACTTC.

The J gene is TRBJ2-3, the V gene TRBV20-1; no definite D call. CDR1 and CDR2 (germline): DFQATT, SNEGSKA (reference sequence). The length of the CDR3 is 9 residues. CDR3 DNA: TGCAGGGTGGGGGATACGCAGTATTTT. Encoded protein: CRVGDTQYF.

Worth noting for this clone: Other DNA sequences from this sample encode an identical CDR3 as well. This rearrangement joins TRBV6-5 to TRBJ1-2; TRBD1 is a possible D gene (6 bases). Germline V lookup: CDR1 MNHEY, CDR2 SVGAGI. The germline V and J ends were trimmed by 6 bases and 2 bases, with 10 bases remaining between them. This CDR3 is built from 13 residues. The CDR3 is CASSPRGNYGYTF. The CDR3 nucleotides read TGTGCCAGCAGCCCTAGGGGGAACTATGGCTACACCTTC.

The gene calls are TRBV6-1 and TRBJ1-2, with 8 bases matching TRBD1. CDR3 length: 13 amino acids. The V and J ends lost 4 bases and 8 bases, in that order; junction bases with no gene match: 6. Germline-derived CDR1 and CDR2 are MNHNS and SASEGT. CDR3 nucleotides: TGTGCCAGCAGTGCGGACAGGGCAGGCGGCTACACCTTC. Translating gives CASSADRAGGYTF.